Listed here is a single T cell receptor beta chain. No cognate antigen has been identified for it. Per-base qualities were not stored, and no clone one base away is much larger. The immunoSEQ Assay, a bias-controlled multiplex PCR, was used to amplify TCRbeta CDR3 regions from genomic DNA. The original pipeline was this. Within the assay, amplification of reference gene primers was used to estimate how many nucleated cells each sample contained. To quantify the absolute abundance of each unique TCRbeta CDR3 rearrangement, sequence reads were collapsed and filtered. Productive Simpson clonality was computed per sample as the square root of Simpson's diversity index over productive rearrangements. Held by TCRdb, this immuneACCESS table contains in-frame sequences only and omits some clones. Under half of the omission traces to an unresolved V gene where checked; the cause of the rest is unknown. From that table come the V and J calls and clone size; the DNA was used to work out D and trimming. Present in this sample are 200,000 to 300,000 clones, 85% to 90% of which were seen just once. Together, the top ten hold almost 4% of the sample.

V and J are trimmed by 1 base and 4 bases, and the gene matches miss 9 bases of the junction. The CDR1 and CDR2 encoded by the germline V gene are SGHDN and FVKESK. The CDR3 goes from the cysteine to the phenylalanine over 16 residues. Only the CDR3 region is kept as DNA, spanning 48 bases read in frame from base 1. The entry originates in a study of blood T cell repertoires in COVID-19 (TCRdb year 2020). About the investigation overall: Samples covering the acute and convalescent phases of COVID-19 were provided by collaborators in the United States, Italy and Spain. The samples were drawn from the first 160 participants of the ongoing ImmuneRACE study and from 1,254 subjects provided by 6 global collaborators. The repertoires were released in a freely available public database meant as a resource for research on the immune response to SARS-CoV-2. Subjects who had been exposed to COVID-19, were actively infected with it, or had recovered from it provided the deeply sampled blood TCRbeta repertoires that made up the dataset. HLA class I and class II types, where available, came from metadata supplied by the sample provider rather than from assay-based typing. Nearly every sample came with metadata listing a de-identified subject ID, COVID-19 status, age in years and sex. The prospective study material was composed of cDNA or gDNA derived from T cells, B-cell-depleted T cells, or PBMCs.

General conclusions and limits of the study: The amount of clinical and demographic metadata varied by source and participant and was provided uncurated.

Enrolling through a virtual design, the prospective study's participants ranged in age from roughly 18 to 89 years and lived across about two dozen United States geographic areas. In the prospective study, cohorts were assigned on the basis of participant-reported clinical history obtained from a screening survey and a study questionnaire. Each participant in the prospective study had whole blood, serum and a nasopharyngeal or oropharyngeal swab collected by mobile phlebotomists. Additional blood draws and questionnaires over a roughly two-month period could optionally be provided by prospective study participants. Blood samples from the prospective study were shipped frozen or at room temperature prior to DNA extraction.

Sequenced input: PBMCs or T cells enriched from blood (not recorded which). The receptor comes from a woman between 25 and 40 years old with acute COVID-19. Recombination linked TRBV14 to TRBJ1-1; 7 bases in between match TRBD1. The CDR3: CASSQVYRGVGTEAFF. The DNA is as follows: TGTGCCAGCAGCCAAGTGTACAGGGGTGTCGGCACTGAAGCTTTCTTT.